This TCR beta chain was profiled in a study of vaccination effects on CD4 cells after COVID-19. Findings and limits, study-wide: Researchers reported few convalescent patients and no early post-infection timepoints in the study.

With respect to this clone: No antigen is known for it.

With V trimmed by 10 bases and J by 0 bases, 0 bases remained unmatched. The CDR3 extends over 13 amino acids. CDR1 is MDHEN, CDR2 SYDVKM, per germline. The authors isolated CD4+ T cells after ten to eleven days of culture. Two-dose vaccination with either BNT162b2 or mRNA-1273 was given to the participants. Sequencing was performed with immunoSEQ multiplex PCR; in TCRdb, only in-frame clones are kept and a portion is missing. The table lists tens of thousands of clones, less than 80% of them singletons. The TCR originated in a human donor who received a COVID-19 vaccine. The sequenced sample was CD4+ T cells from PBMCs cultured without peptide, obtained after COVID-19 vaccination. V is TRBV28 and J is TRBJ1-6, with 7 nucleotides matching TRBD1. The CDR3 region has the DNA TGTGCCACAGGGGGCTCCTATAATTCACCCCTCCACTTT. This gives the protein CATGGSYNSPLHF.